This T cell receptor (beta chain) was profiled in a study of shared clonotypes between healthy human individuals (dated by TCRdb to 2020 to 2021). Some background on the complete study: The cohort comprised a couple of women and a few men aged 18 to 49 years. Per donor, three plates each were used for CD4 naive and CD4 memory, two for CD8 naive, and one for CD8 memory. To estimate repertoire size and how much clonotype sharing occurs between individuals, the study deeply sequenced the blood TCR repertoires of about 5 healthy adults. To increase sequencing depth and limit assay-specific biases, TCR repertoire library preparation and sequencing were carried out by different laboratories using diverse techniques. Leukapheresis yielded between about 0.85 and 10 billion PBMCs per donor.

Donors were healthy HIV-negative adults with no recently reported acute infections or vaccinations. Every donor was a Caucasian adult living in Nashville, Tennessee, USA. CD4+ T cells were enriched by magnetic negative selection; naive cells were then positively selected on CD45RA, and the negative fraction formed the memory subset. After blood collection by leukapheresis, PBMCs were isolated using Ficoll-Histopaque density gradient centrifugation and then cryopreserved in the vapor phase of liquid nitrogen. Analytical flow cytometry was used to check the purity and quantity of each magnetically sorted T cell population. From each sorted fraction, genomic DNA was isolated and quantified by UV absorbance on a Nanodrop 2000c. In regard to this clone: What this receptor recognizes is not known. One base away there is no much larger clone; base qualities are not given.

Reading the germline V gene (reference sequence) gives CDR1 SEHNR and CDR2 FQNEAQ. From the cysteine up to the phenylalanine, the CDR3 has a length of 19 residues. The entry retains the CDR3 DNA only, 57 bases that are in frame from base 1. Germline trimming amounts to 5 bases on V and 0 bases on J, with 12 as the count of junction bases outside the gene matches. Using the deep immunoSEQ assay, multiplex PCR amplified TCR CDR3 regions from genomic DNA. Genomic DNA extracted from each cell subset was distributed evenly over all wells of several immunoSEQ 96-well plates, and each plate served as one replicate. For sorted subsets, each replicate PCR was loaded with roughly 0.2 ug genomic DNA, equivalent to some 27,000 T cell genomes. Purified libraries were quantified with a Qubit 3.0 fluorometer, sized on a Bioanalyzer 2100, and re-quantified with the KAPA Library Quantification kit. A separate single-read 150-cycle Illumina NextSeq 550 flow cell was used to sequence each immunoSEQ 96-well plate. As for the original processing: Because the immunoSEQ output held only junctional sequences and lacked quality scores, the filtering could not match the filtering applied to full-length reads. Sequences were annotated with PyIR, a Python wrapper for IgBLAST v1.9, using IMGT germline references to assign V/J genes and CDR3. Reads were removed for weak V/J assignments (E-value above 1e-6), missing CDR3, stop codons, out-of-frame junctions, or ambiguous translated residues. V3J clonotypes were defined by identical inferred V gene, J gene, and CDR3 amino acid sequence. Percentage overlap between repertoires was computed as shared unique clonotypes divided by the size of the smaller repertoire. Three approaches were used to assess repertoire richness: RTK rarefaction, the Chao1 estimator, and Recon v2.1 estimates of unobserved clonotypes. For all TCRbeta clonotypes obtained by the gDNA method from a few donors, generation probabilities were computed with OLGA. In TCRdb, the immuneACCESS table is reduced to in-frame sequences with V and J assigned. These tables do not hold every clone; where another copy was compared, an unresolved V gene accounts for under half, and the others remain unexplained. That table furnishes V, J and clone size, whereas the DNA furnished D and trimming. The sample table lists more than 400,000 clones, less than 96% of them with a count of one. The ten top clones hold 0.06% of the sample.

The study at large found these results: Rarefaction of sorted-subset datasets indicated incomplete sequencing despite the large sequencing depth. Across four donors, approximately 5% of naive CD4, more than 3% of naive CD8, 2% to 2.5% of memory CD4, and roughly 0.41% of memory CD8 clonotypes were shared. The genetic and exposure-history diversity represented was limited by the small number of donors. Compared with non-shared clonotypes, clonotypes shared by all four sorted-subset donors had higher generation probabilities. Pairwise subsampling indicated that sequencing depth was expected to affect the degree of clonotype sharing among donors. Sampling was restricted to blood, and TCR repertoires in tissues likely differ from the TCR repertoires found in blood. Estimated clonotype richness was generally larger for naive than for memory subsets.

The receptor chain draws on TRBV7-9 and TRBJ2-6; 8 junctional bases match TRBD1. Sequencing was done on a sample of naive CD4+ T cells sorted from blood. Interpreted using the paper, the cell subset or site label stands for: CD45RA+ positively selected. This sequence was found in a young woman in good health. The CDR3: CASSAHRGSDTSGANVLTF. In nucleotides, the sequence is TGTGCCAGCAGCGCCCACAGGGGGTCGGATACCTCTGGGGCCAACGTCCTGACTTTC.